A single sample gave rise to the 21 T cell receptor beta chains below, sequenced in a study of T cells in women clearing cervical HPV infection. Produced via immunoSEQ multiplex PCR; TCRdb's table is partial and in-frame only. Listed are more than 40,000 clones; 7.6% falls within the top ten. The sequenced sample was blood buffy coat. The receptors derive from a woman between 18 and 69 years old with a cervical HPV16 infection that either progressed to CIN3+ or cleared (not recorded which).

About this clone itself: The CDR3 end lies 3 residues beyond the end of the read and is filled in from the germline J gene. The chain employs TRBV7-9 and TRBJ1-1; D is unresolved. The CDR3 extends over 13 amino acids. Trimming removed 5 bases at V and 1 base at J, with 8 bases between. Germline lookup yields CDR1 SEHNR and CDR2 FQNEAQ (reference sequence). This CDR3 is CASSITSNTEAFF. The CDR3 bases that were read are TGTGCCAGCAGCATAACATCGAACACTGAA.

About this clone itself: The missing CDR3 end, 3 residues past where the read stops, is filled in from the germline J gene. V gene TRBV5-1 combines with J gene TRBJ2-7, with TRBD1 matching 9 bases. The V and J ends lost 3 bases and 2 bases, in that order; junction bases with no gene match: 3. Germline V gives CDR1 SGHRS, CDR2 YFSETQ. The CDR3 contains 14 residues. The DNA read from the CDR3 is TGCGCCAGCAGCTGGACAGGGGCGACCTACGAG. This sequence encodes CASSWTGATYE. The CDR3 reads in full as CASSWTGATYEQYF.

Comments on this clone: The read ends 3 residues shy of where the CDR3 ends; the end is completed using the germline J gene. V and J are TRBV18 and TRBJ2-1; no clear D. Germline values: CDR1 KGHSH, CDR2 LQKENI. V was clipped by 5 bases and J by 5 bases, with 4 bases between them. The CDR3 extends over 11 amino acids. This CDR3 reads CASSSDNEQFF. CDR3 bases read: TGTGCCAGCTCATCGGACAATGAG.

Details on this clone: The sequenced fragment ends 3 residues before the CDR3 boundary, so the rest is inferred from the germline J gene. The rearrangement joins TRBV5-1 to TRBJ1-3; a possible D gene is TRBD1 (5 bases). V gave up 2 bases and J gave up 1 base, with 13 bases separating them. The CDR3 contains 16 residues. CDR1 SGHRS and CDR2 YFSETQ come from the germline V gene. Partial CDR3 DNA: TGCGCCAGCAGCTTAACCGGGACTGCTTCTGGAAACACC. This gives the protein CASSLTGTASGNT. The CDR3 as a whole reads CASSLTGTASGNTIYF. Full variable domain (rest looked up from reference TRBV5-1 and TRBJ1-3): KAGVTQTPRYLIKTRGQQVTLSCSPISGHRSVSWYQQTPGQGLQFLFEYFSETQRNKGNFPGRFSGRQFSNSRSEMNVSTLELGDSALYLCASSLTGTASGNTIYFGEGSWLTVV.

Worth noting for this clone: The read finishes 3 residues shy of the CDR3 end, and the germline J gene is used to complete it. The chain links TRBV20-1 to TRBJ2-7; the match to TRBD2 covers 16 bases. In germline, CDR1 is DFQATT, CDR2 SNEGSKA (reference sequence). CDR3 length equals 15 residues. V dropped 6 bases and J dropped 5; count of bases not matched to a gene: 7. Partial CDR3 DNA: TGCAGTGCGCCGGGACTAGCGGGAGGGCTCCACGAG. Its protein is CSAPGLAGGLHE. The whole CDR3 protein is CSAPGLAGGLHEQYF.

For this clone: Sequencing ends 3 residues short of the CDR3 end; the germline J gene provides the rest. This chain links TRBV19 with TRBJ1-4, with TRBD1 matching over 7 bases. Germline lookup yields CDR1 LNHDA and CDR2 SQIVND (reference sequence). The CDR3 runs 15 residues. J gave up 7 bases and V 7 bases, and 12 bases lay outside the gene matches. CDR3 region: CASTPTGTAIEKLFF. The sequenced part of the CDR3 DNA is TGTGCCAGTACTCCGACGGGGACAGCTATTGAAAAA.

On this clone: The read terminates 3 residues before the CDR3 end, so the remaining end is supplied by the germline J gene. This rearrangement joins TRBV7-3 to TRBJ1-5; perhaps TRBD1 as D (5 bases). Trimming removed 0 bases from V and 2 bases from J, with 14 bases in between. The CDR3 has 17 residues. Germline V gene data show CDR1 as SGHTA and CDR2 as FQGTGA. CDR3 amino acids: CASSLTYQGDGNQPQHF. The CDR3 bases that were read are TGTGCCAGCAGCTTAACATATCAGGGAGATGGCAATCAGCCC.

On this clone itself: From the germline J gene comes the end of the CDR3, since the read stops 3 residues before it. The V call is TRBV29-1, the J call TRBJ2-7; 8 bases line up with TRBD1. This CDR3 is 14 amino acids long. Looked up from germline, CDR1 is SQVTM and CDR2 is ANQGSEA. Here the CDR3 reads CGEYRGNQSYEQYF. The part of the CDR3 DNA that was read is TGCGGCGAGTACAGGGGGAATCAATCCTACGAG.

With respect to this clone: The read ends 3 residues shy of where the CDR3 ends; the end is completed using the germline J gene. This chain connects TRBV19 to TRBJ2-2; D unresolved. The V end lost 7 bases, the J end lost 0 bases, and 15 bases lay between the germline ends. The length of the CDR3 is 16 residues. Germline V gene sequence: CDR1 LNHDA, CDR2 SQIVND (reference sequence). The CDR3 region is CASTVTETSNTGELFF. CDR3 DNA (partial): TGTGCCAGTACCGTCACAGAAACCTCGAACACCGGGGAG.

Of note for this clone: Read coverage stops 3 residues before the CDR3 terminus; the germline J gene supplies the remainder. The rearrangement links TRBV14 to TRBJ2-1; weak D call: TRBD1 (6 bases). Trimming removed 4 bases from V and 7 bases from J, with 17 bases in between. This CDR3 is 15 amino acids long. The germline V gene has CDR1 SGHDN and CDR2 FVKESK. CDR3 amino acids: CASSPYYRAGNEQFF. The covered CDR3 bases are TGTGCCAGCAGCCCCTATTACAGGGCTGGGAATGAG.

Remarks on this clone: The CDR3 end falls 3 residues outside the read, so it is completed with the germline J gene. The rearrangement joins TRBV12-3 or TRBV12-4 to TRBJ1-2; TRBD1 matches at 11 bases. CDR3 length: 15 residues. Incomplete CDR3 DNA: TGTGCCAGCAGTTTGGGCTCAGGGACAGGGGGAGAT. It specifies CASSLGSGTGGD. In full, the CDR3 is CASSLGSGTGGDYTF.

As for this clone: Read sequence stops 3 residues before the CDR3 end, and the germline J gene provides the missing end. The chain combines TRBV7-8 with TRBJ2-1, with D hard to call. CDR1 and CDR2 from the germline V gene are SGHVS and FQNEAQ. This CDR3 comprises 11 residues. With 3 bases removed from V and 7 bases from J, the gap between germline ends came to 4 bases. CDR3 in amino acids: CASSFTNEQFF. CDR3 DNA (partial): TGTGCCAGCAGCTTCACAAATGAG.

Regarding this clone: Coverage ceases 3 residues before the CDR3 finishes, and the germline J gene fills in the end. This chain uses TRBV7-6 with TRBJ2-4; 9 positions match TRBD1. Germline CDR1 is SGHVS and CDR2 is FNYEAQ. CDR3 size: 13 residues. The CDR3 spells CASSSGTGLTQYF. The CDR3 bases that were read are TGTGCCAGCAGCTCCGGGACAGGGCTAACT.

Turning to this clone: The CDR3 end falls 3 residues outside the read, so it is completed with the germline J gene. The chain recombines TRBV28 with TRBJ1-2; tentatively, D is TRBD1 (5 bases). Per germline, CDR1 MDHEN and CDR2 SYDVKM. V was cut by 1 base and J by 6 bases, with 12 bases left in between. The CDR3 is 14 residues long. The CDR3 sequence is CASSLYGGGNGYTF. The CDR3 DNA, read in part, is TGTGCCAGCAGTTTATACGGGGGGGGAAATGGC.

As regards this clone: The sequence runs out 3 residues before the end of the CDR3; the remainder is reconstructed from the germline J gene. The V gene is TRBV29-1, the J gene TRBJ1-4, with D maybe TRBD1 (6 bases). Trimming removed 6 bases from V and 8 bases from J, with 22 bases in between. Per the germline V gene, CDR1 is SQVTM and CDR2 is ANQGSEA. The CDR3 consists of 15 residues. The CDR3 protein is CSVNGAQGGGEKLFF. The CDR3 bases that were read are TGCAGCGTGAACGGAGCACAGGGAGGTGGCGAAAAA.

Regarding this clone: With the read ending 3 residues before the CDR3 end, the germline J gene is used to fill in that end. The rearrangement joins TRBV7-8 to TRBJ1-5; D call uncertain. The germline V gene has CDR1 SGHVS and CDR2 FQNEAQ. V was pared by 1 base and J by 0 bases, with 10 bases between. The CDR3 has 16 residues. Here the CDR3 reads CASSLVRQTSNQPQHF. The covered CDR3 bases are TGTGCCAGCAGCTTAGTGCGGCAGACTAGCAATCAGCCC. The full variable domain, rest sourced from reference TRBV7-8 and TRBJ1-5, is GAGVSQSPRYKVAKRGQDVALRCDPISGHVSLFWYQQALGQGPEFLTYFQNEAQLDKSGLPSDRFFAERPEGSVSTLKIQRTQQEDSAVYLCASSLVRQTSNQPQHFGDGTRLSIL.

Turning to this clone: The CDR3 end falls 3 residues outside the read, so it is completed with the germline J gene. This same CDR3 is encoded by further DNA sequences in the sample. The chain is built from TRBV7-9 and TRBJ2-5; D is ambiguous. The CDR3 sequence is 12 residues long. Trimming left V 1 base short and J 4 bases short, with 4 bases between. Germline V gene lookup returns CDR1 SEHNR and CDR2 FQNEAQ (reference sequence). CDR3 bases read: TGTGCCAGCAGCTTAGTCCGAGAGACC. Translated, it gives CASSLVRET. The whole CDR3 reads CASSLVRETQYF.

Regarding this clone: The CDR3 is cut off 3 residues early in the read; its end comes from the germline J gene. The genes are TRBV20-1 and TRBJ2-3; TRBD1 is a possible D gene (6 bases). The CDR3 runs to 13 residues. Looked up from germline, CDR1 is DFQATT and CDR2 is SNEGSKA (reference sequence). The V end was cut by 6 bases, the J end by 3 bases, with 13 bases between. CDR3 DNA (partial): TGCAGTGCCAAGGGGGTTAGGACAGATACG. The encoded protein is CSAKGVRTDT. The entire CDR3 reads CSAKGVRTDTQYF.

The sequenced part of the CDR3 DNA is TGTGCCAGCAGCTTGGCTGGACAGGACTATAATTCACCC. This encodes CASSLAGQDYNSP. The CDR3 as a whole reads CASSLAGQDYNSPLHF. The chain combines TRBV5-4 with TRBJ1-6; 7 positions match TRBD1. The read terminates 3 residues before the CDR3 end, so the remaining end is supplied by the germline J gene. Germline trimming cut 0 bases from V and 3 bases from J; bases unmatched to any gene: 3. Germline V lookup: CDR1 SGHNT, CDR2 YYREEE (reference sequence). The CDR3 is 16 amino acids.

For this clone: The CDR3 goes on 3 residues after the read ends, and that part is filled in from the germline J gene. V is TRBV5-4 and J is TRBJ2-7; D may be TRBD1 or TRBD2 (6 bases each). Trimming shortened V by 4 bases and J by 3 bases, and 14 bases separated the two germline ends. The CDR3 spans 14 residues. Looked up from germline, CDR1 is SGHNT and CDR2 is YYREEE (reference sequence). The covered CDR3 bases are TGTGCCAGCAGCGAGGGAGGACAGAGCTACGAG. It translates to CASSEGGQSYE. The entire CDR3 sequence reads CASSEGGQSYEQYF.

Concerning this clone: The read is 3 residues too short to cover the CDR3 end, so that end is filled in from the germline J gene. The rearrangement links TRBV20-1 to TRBJ1-2; perhaps TRBD1 as D (5 bases). Germline loops: CDR1 DFQATT, CDR2 SNEGSKA (reference sequence). V dropped 0 bases and J dropped 4 bases, with 21 bases sitting between them. The length of the CDR3 is 17 residues. The part of the CDR3 DNA that was read is TGCAGTGCTAGAGATATCCGGGGGGAACTACCTTCCTATGGC. The encoded protein is CSARDIRGELPSYG. The entire CDR3 protein reads CSARDIRGELPSYGYTF.